This T cell receptor beta chain was obtained from a study of a mutant IDH1 vaccine in newly diagnosed glioma. The assay was immunoSEQ multiplex PCR, and TCRdb's table has in-frame clones only and misses some. This table has some 64,000 clones, less than 85% appearing once. With regard to this clone: The target antigen is unknown.

CDR1 is MDHEN and CDR2 is SYDVKM in the germline V gene. Between the trimmed V and J ends, which lost 5 bases and 4 bases, there was a span of 6 bases. CDR3 size: 11 residues. Time point of the sample: week 11, during vaccination. One vaccine dose held 300 ug of mutant IDH1 20-mer peptide and came with topical imiquimod. This sequence was found in a woman aged 45-65 years with glioma. The sequences come from PBMCs, collected from a glioma patient whose treatment included an IDH1 peptide vaccine. The rearrangement joins TRBV28 to TRBJ2-7, with D unclear. The CDR3 is CASSPLYEQYF. Written as DNA, the CDR3 is TGTGCCAGCAGTCCACTGTACGAGCAGTACTTC.